This entry is about one TCR beta chain. Some clones are missing from TCRdb's copy, which holds only in-frame ones; the method was immunoSEQ multiplex PCR. The table lists hundreds of thousands of clones, over 75% of them singletons. The CDR3 extends over 14 amino acids. V was clipped by 6 bases and J by 0 bases, with 11 bases between them. CDR1 is MNHEY, CDR2 SVGAGI, per germline. The source of the sample is a study of shared T cell receptors in the human thymus. The same sample was also used in a study of human thymus T cells. From that paper: Corrective surgery for congenital heart defects was being performed on the healthy Finnish infants who served as donors. Thymus specimens were resections from corrective heart surgery. Apparent skewing of V and J gene usage characterized both thymic and blood repertoires. Thymic TCR repertoires of unrelated people reportedly overlapped highly.

The sequenced material came from thymocytes. The rearrangement uses TRBV6-5 and TRBJ1-1; the D gene is possibly TRBD1 (6 bases). This receptor was taken from a boy younger than two with a congenital heart defect. The CDR3 nucleotides are TGTGCCAGCAGACGGACAGCACTGAACACTGAAGCTTTCTTT. As protein: CASRRTALNTEAFF.